The sequence of this TCR beta chain was determined in a study of technical replicates of blood from a few donors. Only in-frame clones appear in the TCRdb table, and some are missing; sequencing was by immunoSEQ multiplex PCR. The table has 75,000 to 100,000 clones, around 94% seen once; the top ten hold about 0.37%. Germline CDR1 reads MDHEN; CDR2 reads SYDVKM. The CDR3 contains 19 residues. V gave up 5 bases and J gave up 3 bases, with 28 bases separating them. The rearrangement uses TRBV28 and TRBJ1-1; maybe TRBD1 (6 bases). This clonotype was sampled from a human donor in good health. What was sequenced was T cells isolated from PBMCs. CDR3: CASSPLSGHSTWKDTEAFF. CDR3 coding DNA: TGTGCCAGCAGTCCACTGTCGGGACACTCTACCTGGAAGGACACTGAAGCTTTCTTT.